Here is one TCR beta chain with its context. Its antigen is unidentified. The data belong to a study of blood T cells in healthy people across ages. General study findings and limits: TCR beta diversity per million T cells fell roughly linearly with age. It was held that diversity estimates obtained from one million T cells represented underestimates.

Germline V gene data show CDR1 as ENHRY and CDR2 as SYGVKD. Trimming removed 6 bases at V and 0 bases at J, with 9 bases between. The CDR3 is 14 residues long. PCR was performed a second time for about 7 to 12 cycles using a sample-barcoded 5' primer and a J-beta primer mix. TCRdb processed the 5' RACE reads anew with MiXCR; each CDR3 protein has one entry. Of 980,000 or so distinct CDR3 sequences detected, about 48% appear once; the ten largest clones hold roughly 13%. The specimen was blood. This sequence joins TRBV10-3 and TRBJ1-5; the D is unclear. The clonotype comes from a man under 40 in good health. The CDR3 bases are TGTGCCATCAGATCGGATGTTAGCAATCAGCCCCAGCATTTT. It translates to CAIRSDVSNQPQHF.